This T cell receptor (beta chain) was sequenced for a study of blood T cell repertoires in COVID-19. The overall study: PBMCs, B-cell-depleted T cells, or T cells provided the cDNA or gDNA that made up the material.

The CDR3 covers 15 residues. V lost 2 bases, J lost 6 bases, and 15 bases lay in between. The V gene's germline CDR1 is LNHDA and CDR2 SQIVND (reference sequence). Per the original methods: Reference gene primer amplification gave nucleated cell count estimates. TCRdb's table, derived via immunoSEQ multiplex PCR, lists solely in-frame clones and lacks some. V and J calls and clone size are given by that table; D and trimming were obtained from the DNA. This sample has 280,000 or so clones, with around 88% found just once. Sequencing used peripheral blood. The rearrangement links TRBV19 to TRBJ2-3; D may be TRBD1 (6 bases). The receptor's source is a woman in her thirties who had recovered from COVID-19. This chain's CDR3 is CASSINQGIMDTQYF. In DNA form, the CDR3 reads TGTGCCAGTAGTATAAATCAGGGGATTATGGATACGCAGTATTTT.